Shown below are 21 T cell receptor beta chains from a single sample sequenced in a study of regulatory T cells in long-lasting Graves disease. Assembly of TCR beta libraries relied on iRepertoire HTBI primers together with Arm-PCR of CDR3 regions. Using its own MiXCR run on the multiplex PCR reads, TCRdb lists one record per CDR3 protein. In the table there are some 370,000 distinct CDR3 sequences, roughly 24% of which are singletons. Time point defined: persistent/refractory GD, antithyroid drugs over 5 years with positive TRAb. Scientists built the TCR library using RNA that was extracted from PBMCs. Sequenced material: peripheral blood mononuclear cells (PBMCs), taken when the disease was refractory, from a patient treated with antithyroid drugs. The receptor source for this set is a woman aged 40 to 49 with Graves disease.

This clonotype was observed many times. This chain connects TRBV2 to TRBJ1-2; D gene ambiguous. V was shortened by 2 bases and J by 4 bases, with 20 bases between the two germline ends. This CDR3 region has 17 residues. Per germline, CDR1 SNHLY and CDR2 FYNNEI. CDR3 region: CASSEPSPGRNPYGYTF. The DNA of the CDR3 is TGTGCCAGCAGTGAACCAAGTCCCGGGAGGAACCCCTATGGCTACACCTTC.

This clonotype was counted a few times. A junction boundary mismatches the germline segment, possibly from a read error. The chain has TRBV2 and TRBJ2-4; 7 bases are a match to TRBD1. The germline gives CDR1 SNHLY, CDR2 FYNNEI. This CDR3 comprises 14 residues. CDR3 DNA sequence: TGCGCCAGCAGGTCTCCAGGGACAGCGGACATTCAGTACTTC. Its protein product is CASRSPGTADIQYF.

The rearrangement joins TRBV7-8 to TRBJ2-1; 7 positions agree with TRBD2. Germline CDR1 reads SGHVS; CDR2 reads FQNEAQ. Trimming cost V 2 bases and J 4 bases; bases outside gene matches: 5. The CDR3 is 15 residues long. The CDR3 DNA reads TGTGCCAGCAGCTTAATGGGCGGGGGATACAATGAGCAGTTCTTC. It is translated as CASSLMGGGYNEQFF.

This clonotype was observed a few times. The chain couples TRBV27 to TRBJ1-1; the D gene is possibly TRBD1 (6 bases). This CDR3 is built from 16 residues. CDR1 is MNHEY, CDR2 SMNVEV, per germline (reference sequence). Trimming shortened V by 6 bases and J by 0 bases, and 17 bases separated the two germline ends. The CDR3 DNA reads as TGTGCCAGCAGGATCGGGACAATTGGAGTGAACACTGAAGCTTTCTTT. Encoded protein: CASRIGTIGVNTEAFF.

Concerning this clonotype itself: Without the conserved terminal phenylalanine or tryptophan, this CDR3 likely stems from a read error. The CDR3, as DNA: TGTGCCTGGAGTAGGGACCAAGTCCAGCCCCAGCATCTT. Its translation is CAWSRDQVQPQHL. The chain carries TRBV30 and TRBJ1-5; TRBD1 is a possible D gene (5 bases). Germline loops: CDR1 GTSNPN, CDR2 SVGIG (reference sequence). V lost 2 bases and J lost 7, with 12 bases in between. This CDR3 has 13 residues.

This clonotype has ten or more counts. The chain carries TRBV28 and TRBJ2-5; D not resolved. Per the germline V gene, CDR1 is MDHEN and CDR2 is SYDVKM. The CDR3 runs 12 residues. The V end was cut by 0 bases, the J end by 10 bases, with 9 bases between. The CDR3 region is CASSLWGSGQYF. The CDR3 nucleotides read TGTGCCAGCAGTTTATGGGGATCCGGCCAGTACTTC.

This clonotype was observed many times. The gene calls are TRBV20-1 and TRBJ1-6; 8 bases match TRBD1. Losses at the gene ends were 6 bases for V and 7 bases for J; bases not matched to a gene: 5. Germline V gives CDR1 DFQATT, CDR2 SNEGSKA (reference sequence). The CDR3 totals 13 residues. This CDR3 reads CSARTGRNSPLHF. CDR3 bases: TGCAGTGCCAGGACAGGGAGAAATTCACCCCTCCACTTT.

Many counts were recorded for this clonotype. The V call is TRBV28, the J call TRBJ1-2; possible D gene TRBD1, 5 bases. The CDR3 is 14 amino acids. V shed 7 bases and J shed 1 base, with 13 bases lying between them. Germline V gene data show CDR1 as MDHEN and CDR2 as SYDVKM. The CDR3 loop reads CASTSSQGNYGYTF. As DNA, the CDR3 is TGTGCCAGCACCTCTTCGCAGGGTAACTATGGCTACACCTTC.

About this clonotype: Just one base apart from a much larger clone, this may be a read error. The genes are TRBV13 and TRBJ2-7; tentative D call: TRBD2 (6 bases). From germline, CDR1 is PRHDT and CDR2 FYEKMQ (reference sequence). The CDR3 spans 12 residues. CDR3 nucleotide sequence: TGTGTCAGCAGCTTACGCGGGGACGAGCAGTACTTC. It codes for CVSSLRGDEQYF.

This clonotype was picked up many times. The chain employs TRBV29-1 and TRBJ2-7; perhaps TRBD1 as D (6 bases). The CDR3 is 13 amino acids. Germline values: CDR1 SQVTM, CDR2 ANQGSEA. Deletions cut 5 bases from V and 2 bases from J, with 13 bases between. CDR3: CSVSTGYTYEQYF. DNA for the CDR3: TGCAGCGTTTCGACAGGTTATACCTACGAGCAGTACTTC.

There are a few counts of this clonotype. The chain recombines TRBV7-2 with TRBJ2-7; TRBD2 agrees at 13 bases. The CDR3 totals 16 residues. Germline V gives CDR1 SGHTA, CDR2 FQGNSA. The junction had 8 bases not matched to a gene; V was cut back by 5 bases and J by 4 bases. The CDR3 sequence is CASSASGTSGKYEQYF. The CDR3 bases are TGTGCCAGCAGCGCGTCCGGGACTAGCGGGAAATACGAGCAGTACTTC.

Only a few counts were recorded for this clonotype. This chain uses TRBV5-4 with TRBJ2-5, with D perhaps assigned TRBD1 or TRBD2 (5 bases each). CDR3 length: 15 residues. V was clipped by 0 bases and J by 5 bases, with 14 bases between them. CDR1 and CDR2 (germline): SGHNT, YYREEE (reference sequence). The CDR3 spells CASSLVDYWGETQYF. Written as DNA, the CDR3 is TGTGCCAGCAGCTTGGTTGACTATTGGGGGGAGACCCAGTACTTC.

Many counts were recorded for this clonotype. The CDR3 spells CASSQRRGATDTQYF. The CDR3 bases are TGTGCCAGCAGCCAGCGGCGGGGAGCCACAGATACGCAGTATTTT. This chain joins TRBV11-2 and TRBJ2-3; D is possibly TRBD2 (6 bases). V lost 5 bases, J lost 2 bases, and 14 bases lay in between. Germline V gene sequence: CDR1 SGHAT, CDR2 FQNNGV. The CDR3 totals 15 residues.

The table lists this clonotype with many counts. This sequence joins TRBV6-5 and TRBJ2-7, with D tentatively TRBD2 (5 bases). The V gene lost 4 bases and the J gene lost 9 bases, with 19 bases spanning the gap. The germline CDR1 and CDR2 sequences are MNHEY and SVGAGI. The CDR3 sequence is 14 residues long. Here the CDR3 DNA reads TGTGCCAGCAGTTCCCATCTGGACGAGGGCTCGCAGTACTTC. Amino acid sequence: CASSSHLDEGSQYF.

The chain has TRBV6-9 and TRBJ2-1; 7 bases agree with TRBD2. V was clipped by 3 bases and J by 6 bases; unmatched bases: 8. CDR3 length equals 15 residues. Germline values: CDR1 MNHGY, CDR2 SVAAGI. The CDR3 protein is CASSYSSLAANEQFF. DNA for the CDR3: TGTGCCAGCAGTTACTCTAGCCTAGCGGCCAATGAGCAGTTCTTC.

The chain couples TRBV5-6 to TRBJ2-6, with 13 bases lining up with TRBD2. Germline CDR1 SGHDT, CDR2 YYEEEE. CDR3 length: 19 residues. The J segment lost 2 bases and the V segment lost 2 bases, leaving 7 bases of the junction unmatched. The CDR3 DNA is TGTGCCAGCAGCTTAGCACTAGCGGGAGGGCCTGCTGGGGCCAACGTCCTGACTTTC. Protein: CASSLALAGGPAGANVLTF.

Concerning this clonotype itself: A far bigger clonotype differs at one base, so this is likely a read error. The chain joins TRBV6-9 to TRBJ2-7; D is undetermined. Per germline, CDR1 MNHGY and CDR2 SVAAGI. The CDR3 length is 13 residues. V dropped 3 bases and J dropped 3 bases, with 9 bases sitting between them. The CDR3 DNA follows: TGTGCCAGCAGTTACGCCGAAGTCTACGAGCAGTACTTC. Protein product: CASSYAEVYEQYF.

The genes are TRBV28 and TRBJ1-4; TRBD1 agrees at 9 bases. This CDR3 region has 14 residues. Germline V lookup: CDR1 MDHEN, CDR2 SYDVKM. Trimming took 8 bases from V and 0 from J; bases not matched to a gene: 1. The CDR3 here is CASDRGATNEKLFF. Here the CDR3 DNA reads TGTGCCAGCGACAGGGGGGCAACTAATGAAAAACTGTTTTTT.

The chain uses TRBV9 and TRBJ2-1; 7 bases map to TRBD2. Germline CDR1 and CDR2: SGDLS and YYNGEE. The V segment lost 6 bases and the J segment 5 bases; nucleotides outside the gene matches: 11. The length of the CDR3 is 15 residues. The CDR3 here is CASMRGGSGNNEQFF. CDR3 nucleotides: TGTGCCAGCATGAGGGGCGGGAGCGGAAACAATGAGCAGTTCTTC.

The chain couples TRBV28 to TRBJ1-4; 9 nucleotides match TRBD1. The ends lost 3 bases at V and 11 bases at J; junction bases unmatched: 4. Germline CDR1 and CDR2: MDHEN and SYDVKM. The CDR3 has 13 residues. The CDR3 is CASSLGDRDKLFF. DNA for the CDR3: TGTGCCAGCAGTTTGGGGGACAGGGACAAACTGTTTTTT.

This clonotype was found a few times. CDR3 sequence reads: CASSMTIAGEFRLRRNNEQFF. CDR3 in DNA: TGCGCCAGCAGCATGACAATAGCGGGAGAATTCCGTTTACGTAGGAACAATGAGCAGTTCTTC. The rearrangement joins TRBV5-1 to TRBJ2-1; 9 bases match TRBD2. Germline V CDR1 and CDR2: SGHRS, YFSETQ. Unmatched junction bases numbered 25, after V lost 4 bases and J lost 5 bases. This CDR3 contains 21 residues.